This entry features one TCR beta chain sequence. As yet, its antigen is unknown. This table comes from immunoSEQ multiplex PCR, and its TCRdb copy is limited to in-frame clones, with some not included. This sample has roughly 34,000 clones; roughly 87% occur once, and the top ten carry about 0.89%. The CDR3 consists of 14 residues. The ends lost 6 bases at V and 4 bases at J; junction bases unmatched: 6. The germline gives CDR1 LNHNV, CDR2 YYDKDF (reference sequence). The sample originates from a study of OX40 agonist ivuxolimab in advanced cancers. Study overall: Patients undergoing dose escalation presented with hepatocellular carcinoma, melanoma, renal cell or head and neck cancer. Study-level findings and limits: At doses 0.1 to 3.0 mg/kg, CD4+ and CD8+ clones expanded.

The specimen comprised CD4+ or CD8+ T cells sorted from blood, sampled in a trial of the OX40 agonist ivuxolimab. The rearrangement joins TRBV15 to TRBJ2-1; TRBD2 matches at 7 bases. The sequence derives from an adult with an advanced solid tumor such as melanoma, head and neck, liver or kidney cancer. Here the CDR3 reads CATSPGLTYNEQFF. In DNA form, the CDR3 reads TGTGCCACCAGTCCGGGACTAACGTACAATGAGCAGTTCTTC.